These T cell receptor beta chains were read from a single sample in a study of T cell responses to AZD1222 COVID-19 vaccine. Using immunoSEQ multiplex PCR, the repertoire was profiled, and TCRdb retains in-frame clones only, with some absent. This repertoire shows fewer than 120,000 clones, roughly 93% found once; its top ten account for about 3.1%. Specimen: peripheral blood, collected 28 days after the second AZD1222 dose. The receptors were gathered from an adult who received the AZD1222 COVID-19 vaccine. The CDR3 runs from the conserved cysteine through the conserved F or W. D genes are given only for firm matches. Clone size is not always given. Where it is, it says once, few, many or a class for expanded clones.

V gene: TRBV27
J gene: TRBJ2-7
D gene: NA
clone size: NA
CDR3 DNA: TGTGCCAGCAGTCCGGACAGAGTTTACGAGCAGTACTTC
CDR3 protein: CASSPDRVYEQYF

V gene: TRBV25-1
J gene: TRBJ1-5
D gene: NA
clone size: NA
CDR3 DNA: TGTGCCAGCAGTCCGTCCCCTAGCAATCAGCCCCAGCATTTT
CDR3 protein: CASSPSPSNQPQHF

V gene: TRBV19
J gene: TRBJ1-2
D gene: NA
clone size: NA
CDR3 DNA: TGTGCCAGTAGTTCCCCCTCAGAGACTTATGGCTACACCTTC
CDR3 protein: CASSSPSETYGYTF

V gene: TRBV14
J gene: TRBJ2-7
D gene: NA
clone size: few
CDR3 DNA: TGTGCCAGCAGCCCGGGGCGGATGGCAGGAGGTTACGAGCAGTACTTC
CDR3 protein: CASSPGRMAGGYEQYF

V gene: TRBV14
J gene: TRBJ1-4
D gene: NA
clone size: NA
CDR3 DNA: TGTGCCAGCAGCCAAACGTCGAAAGGTGAAAAACTGTTTTTT
CDR3 protein: CASSQTSKGEKLFF

V gene: TRBV30
J gene: TRBJ2-1
D gene: NA
clone size: NA
CDR3 DNA: TGTGCCTGGAGAAAGAGGGAAGTGAATGAGCAGTTCTTC
CDR3 protein: CAWRKREVNEQFF

V gene: TRBV5-1
J gene: TRBJ1-4
D gene: TRBD1
clone size: NA
CDR3 DNA: TGCGCCAGCAGCTTGGGGGGGACAGGGCCTAATGAAAAACTGTTTTTT
CDR3 protein: CASSLGGTGPNEKLFF

V gene: TRBV13
J gene: TRBJ1-2
D gene: NA
clone size: NA
CDR3 DNA: TGTGCCAGCAGCTACAGGACCACCCACCGTAGCTACACCTTC
CDR3 protein: CASSYRTTHRSYTF

V gene: TRBV15
J gene: TRBJ1-2
D gene: NA
clone size: few
CDR3 DNA: TGTGCCACCAGCAGCCTTCGTGGAGGCTCCTATGGCTACACCTTC
CDR3 protein: CATSSLRGGSYGYTF

V gene: TRBV7-6
J gene: TRBJ1-2
D gene: NA
clone size: NA
CDR3 DNA: TGTGCCAGCAGCTTAGCTCCCCAGGGGTCCTATGGCTACACCTTC
CDR3 protein: CASSLAPQGSYGYTF

V gene: TRBV4-2
J gene: TRBJ1-1
D gene: NA
clone size: once
CDR3 DNA: TGTGCCAGCAGGGAAAACAGGGAGAACACTGAAGCTTTCTTT
CDR3 protein: CASRENRENTEAFF

V gene: TRBV5-5
J gene: TRBJ1-5
D gene: TRBD1
clone size: NA
CDR3 DNA: TGTGCCGGACAGGGGCGAAGAAATCAGCCCCAGCATTTT
CDR3 protein: CAGQGRRNQPQHF

V gene: TRBV30
J gene: TRBJ2-7
D gene: NA
clone size: NA
CDR3 DNA: TGTGCCTGGAGGGACCCGACTAGATTCCCCGAGCAGTACTTC
CDR3 protein: CAWRDPTRFPEQYF

V gene: TRBV2
J gene: TRBJ1-4
D gene: NA
clone size: NA
CDR3 DNA: TGTGCCAGCAGTGACCCTGCAACTAATGAAAAACTGTTTTTT
CDR3 protein: CASSDPATNEKLFF

V gene: TRBV27
J gene: TRBJ2-2
D gene: TRBD1
clone size: NA
CDR3 DNA: TGTGCCAGCAGTTTAGGCCCACAGGGGGCGTACACCGGGGAGCTGTTTTTT
CDR3 protein: CASSLGPQGAYTGELFF

V gene: TRBV19
J gene: TRBJ1-2
D gene: NA
clone size: NA
CDR3 DNA: TGTGCCAGTAGTACTAACCTGGGGGCGCTCTCCTATGGCTACACCTTC
CDR3 protein: CASSTNLGALSYGYTF

V gene: TRBV7-9
J gene: TRBJ2-2
D gene: TRBD2
clone size: NA
CDR3 DNA: TGTGCCAGCAGCTTACGTAGCGGGAGGTCGGGGGAGCTGTTTTTT
CDR3 protein: CASSLRSGRSGELFF

V gene: TRBV6-4
J gene: TRBJ2-2
D gene: NA
clone size: NA
CDR3 DNA: TGTGCCAGCAGCGCCTTTTATGCGAACACCGGGGAGCTGTTTTTT
CDR3 protein: CASSAFYANTGELFF

V gene: TRBV11-3
J gene: TRBJ2-1
D gene: NA
clone size: once
CDR3 DNA: TGTGCCAGCAGCTTCGAAGGACCCCCGTCTCGGCAGTTCTTC
CDR3 protein: CASSFEGPPSRQFF

V gene: TRBV15
J gene: TRBJ2-3
D gene: NA
clone size: NA
CDR3 DNA: TGTGCCACCAGCAAGGATAGCACAGATACGCAGTATTTT
CDR3 protein: CATSKDSTDTQYF

V gene: TRBV18
J gene: TRBJ1-3
D gene: NA
clone size: NA
CDR3 DNA: TGTGCCAGCTCACCACCTCACAGCTCTGGAAACACCATATATTTT
CDR3 protein: CASSPPHSSGNTIYF

V gene: TRBV20-1
J gene: TRBJ1-1
D gene: NA
clone size: NA
CDR3 DNA: TGCAGTGCACCGGGGGTTCGAGCTTTCTTT
CDR3 protein: CSAPGVRAFF

V gene: TRBV29-1
J gene: TRBJ1-4
D gene: NA
clone size: NA
CDR3 DNA: TGCAGCGTTGAAGCTAGGAGAGGGGAAAAACTGTTTTTT
CDR3 protein: CSVEARRGEKLFF

V gene: TRBV3-1/TRBV3-2
J gene: TRBJ1-1
D gene: NA
clone size: NA
CDR3 DNA: TGTGCCAGCAAACTTCGGGGGTTGAACACTGAAGCTTTCTTT
CDR3 protein: CASKLRGLNTEAFF

V gene: TRBV5-6
J gene: TRBJ1-2
D gene: NA
clone size: NA
CDR3 DNA: TGTGCCAGCAGCCCAAGCCCGGGCGGGAGGATCTATGGCTACACCTTC
CDR3 protein: CASSPSPGGRIYGYTF

V gene: TRBV12-3/TRBV12-4
J gene: TRBJ1-2
D gene: NA
clone size: NA
CDR3 DNA: TGTGCCAGCAGTTTAAGTACTCTCGGGGGCTACACCTTC
CDR3 protein: CASSLSTLGGYTF

V gene: TRBV11-3
J gene: TRBJ1-6
D gene: NA
clone size: NA
CDR3 DNA: TGTGCCAGCAGCCGCAGAAATTCACCCCTCCACTTT
CDR3 protein: CASSRRNSPLHF

V gene: TRBV27
J gene: TRBJ1-5
D gene: NA
clone size: once
CDR3 DNA: TGTGCCAGCAGTTTCTCCCCTCCAGGTCAGCCCCAGCATTTT
CDR3 protein: CASSFSPPGQPQHF

V gene: TRBV10-3
J gene: TRBJ2-1
D gene: TRBD1
clone size: NA
CDR3 DNA: TGTGCCATCAGGAACCGGGACAGGAACTACAATGAGCAGTTCTTC
CDR3 protein: CAIRNRDRNYNEQFF

V gene: TRBV7-9
J gene: TRBJ2-3
D gene: NA
clone size: NA
CDR3 DNA: TGTGCCAGCAGCCTGGATGGGGGAGAGGCAGATACGCAGTATTTT
CDR3 protein: CASSLDGGEADTQYF

V gene: TRBV7-9
J gene: TRBJ1-4
D gene: NA
clone size: NA
CDR3 DNA: TGTGCCAGCAGCTCCCGGACGGATTATGAAAAACTGTTTTTT
CDR3 protein: CASSSRTDYEKLFF

V gene: TRBV7-6
J gene: TRBJ2-1
D gene: TRBD1
clone size: NA
CDR3 DNA: TGTGCCAGCAGCCCAGCACAGGGGAGCTCCTACAATGAGCAGTTCTTC
CDR3 protein: CASSPAQGSSYNEQFF

V gene: TRBV5-1
J gene: TRBJ2-3
D gene: NA
clone size: NA
CDR3 DNA: TGCGCCAGCAGGCTGGATGGAGGTAGCACAGATACGCAGTATTTT
CDR3 protein: CASRLDGGSTDTQYF

V gene: TRBV18
J gene: TRBJ1-3
D gene: NA
clone size: NA
CDR3 DNA: TGTGCCAGCTCACCCGGCAGGGAAAACACCATATATTTT
CDR3 protein: CASSPGRENTIYF

V gene: TRBV2
J gene: TRBJ1-2
D gene: NA
clone size: NA
CDR3 DNA: TGTGCCAGCAGTGAACGACAGGATCCCTATGGCTACACCTTC
CDR3 protein: CASSERQDPYGYTF

V gene: TRBV5-5
J gene: TRBJ2-7
D gene: TRBD1
clone size: NA
CDR3 DNA: TGTGCCAGCAGCTACGTTACAGGGGACCCCTCCTACGAGCAGTACTTC
CDR3 protein: CASSYVTGDPSYEQYF

V gene: TRBV6-5
J gene: TRBJ1-1
D gene: NA
clone size: NA
CDR3 DNA: TGTGCCAGCATAGGGAACACTGAAGCTTTCTTT
CDR3 protein: CASIGNTEAFF

V gene: TRBV7-8
J gene: TRBJ2-1
D gene: NA
clone size: NA
CDR3 DNA: TGTGCCAGCAGCCAGGACACGGACGAGCAGTTCTTC
CDR3 protein: CASSQDTDEQFF

V gene: TRBV10-3
J gene: TRBJ2-7
D gene: TRBD1
clone size: NA
CDR3 DNA: TGTGCCATCAGTGGACAGGGGAATTACTACGAGCAGTACTTC
CDR3 protein: CAISGQGNYYEQYF

V gene: TRBV18
J gene: TRBJ2-1
D gene: NA
clone size: NA
CDR3 DNA: TGTGCCAGCTCACAATCGGCCAGGGAGCGTGAGCAGTTCTTC
CDR3 protein: CASSQSAREREQFF

V gene: TRBV2
J gene: TRBJ2-2
D gene: NA
clone size: NA
CDR3 DNA: TGTGCCAGCAAGTCCATGGCGAACACCGGGGAGCTGTTTTTT
CDR3 protein: CASKSMANTGELFF